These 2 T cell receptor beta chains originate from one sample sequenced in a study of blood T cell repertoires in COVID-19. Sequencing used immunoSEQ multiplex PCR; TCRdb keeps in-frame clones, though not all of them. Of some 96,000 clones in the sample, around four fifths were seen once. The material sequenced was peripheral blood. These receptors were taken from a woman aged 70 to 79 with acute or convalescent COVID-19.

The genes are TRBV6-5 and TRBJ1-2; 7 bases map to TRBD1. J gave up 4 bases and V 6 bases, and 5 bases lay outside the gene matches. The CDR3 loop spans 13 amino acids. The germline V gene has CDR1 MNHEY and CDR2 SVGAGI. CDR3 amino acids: CASRPGQLYGYTF. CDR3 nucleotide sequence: TGTGCCAGCAGACCGGGACAGCTCTATGGCTACACCTTC.

The DNA of the CDR3 is TGTGCCAGCAGCTTAGGGAGGATTGGAAACACCATATATTTT. This encodes CASSLGRIGNTIYF. The chain couples TRBV11-2 to TRBJ1-3; D remains unclear. The germline CDR1 and CDR2 sequences are SGHAT and FQNNGV. V was cut by 1 base and J by 3 bases, with 7 bases left in between. The CDR3 loop spans 14 amino acids.